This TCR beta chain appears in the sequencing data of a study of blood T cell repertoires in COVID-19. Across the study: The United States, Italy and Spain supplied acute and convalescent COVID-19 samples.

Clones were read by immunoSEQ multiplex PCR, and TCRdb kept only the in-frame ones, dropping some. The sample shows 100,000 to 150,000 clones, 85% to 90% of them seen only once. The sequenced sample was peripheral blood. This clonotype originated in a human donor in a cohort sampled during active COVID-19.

The CDR3 coding sequence is TGTGCCAGCAGCCAGGGGAGGTATAATTCACCCCTCCACTTT. Encoded protein: CASSQGRYNSPLHF. The chain uses TRBV3-1 (or the pseudogene TRBV3-2) and TRBJ1-6; no definite D call. Germline values: CDR1 LGHDT, CDR2 YNNKEL (reference sequence). Trimming shortened V by 3 bases and J by 4 bases, and 7 bases separated the two germline ends. The CDR3 is made up of 14 amino acids.